This T cell receptor beta chain was retrieved from a study of T cells after yellow fever vaccination. Study-level results: After the booster, approximately 95% of CD4 and just over 85% of CD8 primary-response clones were re-detected.

In this sample, this clonotype turned up many times. Its antigen is undetermined. This CDR3 region has 15 residues. Trimming took 8 bases from V and 0 from J, leaving 13 bases between them. Germline lookup yields CDR1 SGHTA and CDR2 FQGNSA. Conversion of TCR transcripts into cDNA relied on 5'RACE template switching, which added a universal primer site and UMIs. TCRdb recomputed calls from the 5' RACE reads with MiXCR, one row per CDR3 protein. The sample includes 450,000 to 600,000 distinct CDR3 sequences, around an eighth seen only once; the top ten take over 13%. Material: PBMCs, obtained on the day of the yellow fever booster vaccination. The receptor was isolated from a man between 25 and 39 years old who received the YFV17D yellow fever vaccine. The V and J genes are TRBV7-2 and TRBJ2-2, with D maybe TRBD1 (6 bases). The CDR3 DNA reads TGTGCCAGCTCTCTCGACAGGACGAACACCGGGGAGCTGTTTTTT. Translation: CASSLDRTNTGELFF. Based on the CDR3 plus reference TRBV7-2 and TRBJ2-2, the full variable domain is GAGVSQSPSNKVTEKGKDVELRCDPISGHTALYWYRQSLGQGLEFLIYFQGNSAPDKSGLPSDRFSAERTGGSVSTLTIQRTQQEDSAVYLCASSLDRTNTGELFFGEGSRLTVL.